These 19 T cell receptor beta chains were all obtained from the same sample, sequenced in a study of shared clonotypes between healthy human individuals. Clones were read by immunoSEQ multiplex PCR, and TCRdb kept only the in-frame ones, dropping some. The table includes 2 million to 2.5 million clones, 85% to 95% detected once. Material: naive CD4+ T cells from PBMCs. Subset given: CD45RA+ positively selected. These receptors were collected from a man aged 18 to 29 in good health. Some clones in this sample may be carry-over from other donors' samples.

V gene TRBV12-2 combines with J gene TRBJ1-2. TRBV12-2 constitutes a pseudogene. The CDR3 has 15 amino acids. The CDR3 reads CASRLFSVDWYGYTF. The CDR3 DNA reads TGTGCAAGTCGCTTATTCTCAGTCGACTGGTATGGCTACACCTTC.

This sequence joins TRBV7-2 and TRBJ2-3, with D unresolved. The CDR3 extends over 13 amino acids. V lost 6 bases to trimming and J lost 5 bases, with 12 bases between them. The germline V gene encodes CDR1 SGHTA and CDR2 FQGNSA. Here the CDR3 reads CASSVNVGDTQYF. The CDR3 DNA sequence: TGTGCCAGCAGTGTGAACGTAGGAGATACGCAGTATTTT.

This rearrangement joins TRBV6-5 to TRBJ1-5; tentatively, D is TRBD1 (6 bases). V lost 0 bases and J lost 4, with 13 bases in between. Germline V CDR1 and CDR2: MNHEY, SVGAGI. The length of the CDR3 is 16 residues. The CDR3 DNA follows: TGTGCCAGCAGTTACTCGATTTGGGGGCCTAATCAGCCCCAGCATTTT. Its translation: CASSYSIWGPNQPQHF.

Only one count was recorded for this clone. V is TRBV7-9 and J is TRBJ1-2; no firm D call. CDR1 and CDR2 from the germline V gene are SEHNR and FQNEAQ (reference sequence). The CDR3 has 17 residues. Trimming left V 4 bases short and J 2 bases short, with 20 bases between. The chain's CDR3 is CASSSRLPKQTNYGYTF. In DNA, the CDR3 is TGTGCCAGCAGCTCTAGACTGCCCAAACAAACAAACTATGGCTACACCTTC.

The chain employs TRBV28 and TRBJ2-5; D may be TRBD2 (6 bases). The CDR3 extends over 11 amino acids. V lost 6 bases and J 7 bases, leaving 9 bases between the germline ends. Germline V gives CDR1 MDHEN, CDR2 SYDVKM. The CDR3 loop reads CASSLLATQYF. CDR3 sequence (DNA): TGTGCCAGCAGCCTACTAGCGACCCAGTACTTC.

The rearrangement uses TRBV28 and TRBJ2-5, with 8 bases aligning to TRBD1. Germline assignment: CDR1 MDHEN and CDR2 SYDVKM. The CDR3 spans 14 residues. Trimming removed 6 bases from V and 5 bases from J; junction bases left unmatched: 8. The CDR3 DNA sequence: TGTGCCAGCAGCTCAGGGGGCGCGAGGGAGACCCAGTACTTC. This gives the protein CASSSGGARETQYF.

The chain carries TRBV5-1 and TRBJ2-7; the D is unclear. The CDR3 is 18 residues long. The germline CDR1 and CDR2 sequences are SGHRS and YFSETQ. Between the trimmed V and J ends, which lost 3 bases and 3 bases, there was a span of 25 bases. The DNA of the CDR3 is TGCGCCAGCAGCTCCCGGATTGGATCCCCGACATTAGTCTACGAGCAGTACTTC. It is translated as CASSSRIGSPTLVYEQYF.

The V call is TRBV28, the J call TRBJ2-1; D unresolved. V was trimmed by 7 bases and J by 1 base, leaving 14 bases between them. CDR1 is MDHEN and CDR2 is SYDVKM in the germline V gene. This CDR3 is built from 15 residues. The DNA of the CDR3 is TGTGCCAGCACCGCCCCCGGACCATCCTACAATGAGCAGTTCTTC. It encodes CASTAPGPSYNEQFF.

CDR3 DNA: TGCAGCGTAACCGGGACAGGGTCTGTTGAAAAACTGTTTTTT. Amino acids: CSVTGTGSVEKLFF. The genes are TRBV29-1 and TRBJ1-4; 9 bases agree with TRBD1. Trimming removed 6 bases from V and 7 bases from J; junction bases left unmatched: 9. The CDR3 has 14 amino acids. Germline V gene sequence: CDR1 SQVTM, CDR2 ANQGSEA.

The chain employs TRBV12-2 and TRBJ1-5; TRBD1, the D gene given by the table, was not confirmed from the DNA. TRBV12-2 is described as a pseudogene. The CDR3 has 20 amino acids. The chain's CDR3 is CASRLAWDRGLGFGNQPQHF. DNA of the CDR3: TGTGCAAGTCGCTTAGCGTGGGACAGGGGGCTTGGTTTTGGGAATCAGCCCCAGCATTTT.

This chain uses TRBV28 with TRBJ1-1, with 7 bases lining up with TRBD1. The J segment lost 0 bases and the V segment lost 6 bases, leaving 7 bases of the junction unmatched. Germline V gene sequence: CDR1 MDHEN, CDR2 SYDVKM. CDR3 length equals 15 residues. CDR3 in DNA: TGTGCCAGCAGCCGACTACAGGGGATGAACACTGAAGCTTTCTTT. This encodes CASSRLQGMNTEAFF.

The rearrangement links TRBV23-1 to TRBJ2-7; tentatively, D is TRBD2 (6 bases). TRBV23-1 is sorted into the ORF group, with uncertain function. The CDR3 is 15 residues long. V was shortened by 7 bases and J by 0 bases, with 16 bases between the two germline ends. In DNA, the CDR3 is TGCGCCAGCACCACACTGCACGGGAGCTCCTACGAGCAGTACTTC. It encodes CASTTLHGSSYEQYF.

The genes are TRBV30 and TRBJ1-1; D remains unclear. The CDR3 length is 12 residues. CDR1 is GTSNPN and CDR2 is SVGIG in the germline V gene (reference sequence). With 0 bases removed from V and 8 bases from J, the gap between germline ends came to 10 bases. This chain's CDR3 is CAWSVRAGEAFF. Written as DNA, the CDR3 is TGTGCCTGGAGTGTACGGGCAGGAGAAGCTTTCTTT.

V usage is TRBV7-2 and J usage is TRBJ2-1; perhaps TRBD2 as D (6 bases). The germline V gene has CDR1 SGHTA and CDR2 FQGNSA. The germline V and J ends were trimmed by 5 bases and 1 base, with 21 bases remaining between them. The CDR3 contains 18 residues. The CDR3 nucleotides are TGTGCCAGCAGCCTGTATATGGCGGGACCCTATTCCTACAATGAGCAGTTCTTC. Amino acid sequence: CASSLYMAGPYSYNEQFF. Using reference TRBV7-2 and TRBJ2-1 for the parts outside the CDR3, the full variable domain is GAGVSQSPSNKVTEKGKDVELRCDPISGHTALYWYRQSLGQGLEFLIYFQGNSAPDKSGLPSDRFSAERTGGSVSTLTIQRTQQEDSAVYLCASSLYMAGPYSYNEQFFGPGTRLTVL.

The chain combines TRBV4-3 with TRBJ2-7; 10 positions agree with TRBD2. This CDR3 is built from 15 residues. Trimming at V came to 3 bases and at J to 3 bases, leaving 5 bases not matched to a gene. Looked up from germline, CDR1 is LGHNA and CDR2 is YSLEER. The CDR3 sequence: CASSQLAGEGYEQYF. Here the CDR3 DNA reads TGCGCCAGCAGCCAGCTAGCGGGAGAAGGCTACGAGCAGTACTTC.

This clone appeared a single time. Other DNA sequences from this sample encode an identical CDR3 as well. This chain links TRBV30 with TRBJ2-3; 7 bases match TRBD2. J lost 6 bases, V lost 0 bases, and 0 bases had no gene match. The CDR3 sequence is 12 residues long. CDR1 is GTSNPN, CDR2 SVGIG, per germline (reference sequence). The CDR3 here is CAWSVGGDTQYF. The CDR3 coding sequence is TGTGCCTGGAGTGTGGGGGGGGATACGCAGTATTTT.

V gene TRBV5-5 combines with J gene TRBJ2-1; 9 bases are shared with TRBD1. J was trimmed by 8 bases and V by 2 bases; bases with no gene match: 8. From germline, CDR1 is SGHKS and CDR2 YYEKEE (reference sequence). The CDR3 has 15 amino acids. Written as DNA, the CDR3 is TGTGCCAGCAGCTTAGCCGGGACAGGGAGCCATGAGCAGTTCTTC. Amino acids: CASSLAGTGSHEQFF.

V gene TRBV25-1 combines with J gene TRBJ1-1; 8 bases line up with TRBD1. The length of the CDR3 is 17 residues. V trimming: 0 bases; J trimming: 0 bases; junction bases outside the gene matches: 6. Germline-derived CDR1 and CDR2 are MGHDK and SYGVNS. The CDR3 sequence: CASSEYGGTGMNTEAFF. The CDR3 nucleotides are TGTGCCAGCAGTGAATATGGGGGGACAGGCATGAACACTGAAGCTTTCTTT.

The chain employs TRBV6-5 and TRBJ1-2, with D unclear. V dropped 2 bases and J dropped 4 bases, with 8 bases sitting between them. This CDR3 has 13 residues. Germline assignment: CDR1 MNHEY and CDR2 SVGAGI. CDR3 protein: CASSYGQSYGYTF. In DNA, the CDR3 is TGTGCCAGCAGTTACGGGCAAAGCTATGGCTACACCTTC.